A few counts support the clone carrying this T cell receptor (beta chain). Method: immunoSEQ multiplex PCR; TCRdb's copy keeps in-frame clones and lacks some. Of 350,000 to 400,000 clones in the sample, over 85% are singletons; the top ten hold about 1.7%. This record belongs to a study of blood T cell repertoires in COVID-19. Overall study context: The United States, Italy and Spain were the sources of the acute and convalescent COVID-19 samples.

Ages ranged from roughly 18 to 100 years, with residence in approximately 23 US areas. This CDR3 comprises 14 residues. V dropped 1 base and J dropped 3 bases, with 9 bases sitting between them. The V gene's germline CDR1 is MNHEY and CDR2 SMNVEV (reference sequence). The rearrangement links TRBV27 to TRBJ1-1; tentative D call: TRBD1 (5 bases). Source material: PBMCs or T cells enriched from blood (not recorded which). This clonotype was sampled from a woman aged 25 to 45 who had recovered from COVID-19. The CDR3: CASSLFPGDTEAFF. CDR3 in DNA: TGTGCCAGCAGTTTATTCCCGGGGGACACTGAAGCTTTCTTT.